This T cell receptor beta chain is drawn from a study of blood T cell repertoires in COVID-19. Study in general: Specimens from acute and convalescent COVID-19 originated in the United States, Italy and Spain. The analysed material was cDNA or gDNA that came from T cells, B-cell-depleted T cells, or PBMCs.

In the authors' workflow: Amplifying reference gene primers gave estimates of nucleated cell counts. The method was immunoSEQ multiplex PCR; TCRdb's version includes in-frame clones alone and lacks a portion of them. V, J and clone size are taken as reported in that table, and D and trimming were inferred from the DNA itself. Seen here are a few hundred thousand clones, around nine tenths observed once, and the top ten hold approximately 10%. The CDR3 consists of 16 residues. Participant reports of clinical history set cohort assignment. This clone was found many times. The source material was PBMCs or T cells enriched from blood (not recorded which). The clonotype originates from a woman aged 50 to 60 who had recovered from COVID-19. V is TRBV1 and J is TRBJ2-1; the table gives TRBD1 as D, unverified against the DNA. TRBV1 is reported as a pseudogene. CDR3 DNA sequence: TGCACCAGCAGCCAAGACACCGGGACAGGGAATAATGAGCAGTTCTTC. Translating it yields CTSSQDTGTGNNEQFF.